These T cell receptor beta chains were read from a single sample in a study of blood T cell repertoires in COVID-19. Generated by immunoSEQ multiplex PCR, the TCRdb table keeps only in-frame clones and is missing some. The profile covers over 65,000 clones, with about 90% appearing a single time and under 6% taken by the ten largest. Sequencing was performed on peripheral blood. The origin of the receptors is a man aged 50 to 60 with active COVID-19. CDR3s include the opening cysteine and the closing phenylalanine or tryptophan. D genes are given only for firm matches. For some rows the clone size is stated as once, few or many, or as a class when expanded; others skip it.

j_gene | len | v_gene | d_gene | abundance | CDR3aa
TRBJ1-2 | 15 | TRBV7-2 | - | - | CASSPREGSVSGYTF
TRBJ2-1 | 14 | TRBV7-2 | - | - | CASSLDSPHNEQFF
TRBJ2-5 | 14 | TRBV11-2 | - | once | CASSLGVWRETQYF
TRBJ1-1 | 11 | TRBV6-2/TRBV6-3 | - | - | CASSSFVEAFF
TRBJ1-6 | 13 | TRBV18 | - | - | CASSPGPNSPLHF
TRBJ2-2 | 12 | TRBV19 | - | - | CASSRTGRELFF
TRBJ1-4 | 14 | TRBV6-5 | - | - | CASSQQGVNEKLFF
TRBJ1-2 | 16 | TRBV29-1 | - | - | CSVEDLAVEGSSGYTF
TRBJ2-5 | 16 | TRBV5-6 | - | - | CASSFLVRGEEETQYF
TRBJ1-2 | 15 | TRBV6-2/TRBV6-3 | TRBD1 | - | CASSRQGALVYGYTF
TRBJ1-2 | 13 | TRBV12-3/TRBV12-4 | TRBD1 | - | CAIDDTGGGGYTF
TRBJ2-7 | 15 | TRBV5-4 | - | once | CASSLGTRTPYEQYF
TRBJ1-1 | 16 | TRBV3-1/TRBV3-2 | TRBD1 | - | CASSQVDRVGNTEAFF
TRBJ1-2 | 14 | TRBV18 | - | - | CASSPSRVNYGYTF
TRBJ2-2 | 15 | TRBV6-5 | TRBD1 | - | CASSTLLGGPGELFF
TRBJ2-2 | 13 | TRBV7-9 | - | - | CASSLGGTGELFF
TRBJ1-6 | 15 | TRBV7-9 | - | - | CASRPRGGGNSPLHF
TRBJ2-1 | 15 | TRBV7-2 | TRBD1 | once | CASSWRTGRSNEQFF
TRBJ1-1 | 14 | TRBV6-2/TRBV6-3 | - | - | CASSTRLGATEAFF
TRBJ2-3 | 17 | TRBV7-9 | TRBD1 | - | CASSLGTQQGFQDTQYF
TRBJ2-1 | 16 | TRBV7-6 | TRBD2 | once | CASSVTSGGGNNEQFF
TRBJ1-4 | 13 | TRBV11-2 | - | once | CASSLGSNEKLFF
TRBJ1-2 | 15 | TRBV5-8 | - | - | CASSLEGTQRYGYTF
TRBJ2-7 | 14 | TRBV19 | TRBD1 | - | CASSTPDRVYEQYF
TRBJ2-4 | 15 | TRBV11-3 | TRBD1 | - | CASSQGQGAKNIQYF
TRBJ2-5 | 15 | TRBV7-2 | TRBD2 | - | CASSLDGGASETQYF
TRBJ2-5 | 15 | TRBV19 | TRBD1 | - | CASSRGMGTEETQYF
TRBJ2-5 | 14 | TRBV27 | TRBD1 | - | CASRLQGGQETQYF
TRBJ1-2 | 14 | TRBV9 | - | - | CASSVGVDTYGYTF
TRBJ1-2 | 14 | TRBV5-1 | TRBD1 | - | CASSIRTGKGGYTF
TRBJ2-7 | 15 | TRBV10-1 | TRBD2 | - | CASRESGTVSYEQYF
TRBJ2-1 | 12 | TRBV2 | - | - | CASRNWANEQFF